A selection of T cell receptor beta chains follows, all from one sample in a study of blood T cell repertoires in COVID-19. The table came from immunoSEQ multiplex PCR; TCRdb's copy has only in-frame clones and leaves some out. Of about 98,000 clones in the sample, roughly 80% were seen once. Sequenced: peripheral blood. Receptors were obtained from a man aged 70-80 years with active or convalescent COVID-19. The CDR3 runs from the conserved cysteine through the conserved F or W. The order of the fields is J gene, D gene, V gene, CDR3 length, clone size, CDR3 protein, CDR3 DNA. A D gene is named only where the DNA matches it firmly. Only some rows state a clone size, as once, few, many or a class for expanded clones.

TRBJ1-2 - TRBV7-9 11 - CASSHSGGYTF TGTGCCAGCAGCCATTCGGGTGGCTACACCTTC
TRBJ1-1 - TRBV6-1 18 - CASSEIRQGGIMNTEAFF TGTGCCAGCAGTGAGATTAGGCAGGGAGGAATAATGAACACTGAAGCTTTCTTT
TRBJ1-5 TRBD1 TRBV10-3 13 - CAISTQGDQPQHF TGTGCCATCAGCACTCAGGGGGATCAGCCCCAGCATTTT
TRBJ2-2 TRBD1 TRBV19 14 - CASSSGTEAGELFF TGTGCCAGTAGTAGTGGGACAGAAGCCGGGGAGCTGTTTTTT
TRBJ2-3 TRBD2 TRBV7-6 16 - CASSLGDLTGGDTQYF TGTGCCAGCAGCTTAGGGGACCTAACCGGGGGGGATACGCAGTATTTT
TRBJ2-5 - TRBV18 13 - CASARTVQETQYF TGTGCCAGCGCCCGGACAGTACAAGAGACCCAGTACTTC
TRBJ1-6 TRBD1 TRBV5-4 15 - CASSLSSQGDSPLHF TGTGCCAGCAGCTTAAGTTCACAGGGGGATTCACCCCTCCACTTT
TRBJ2-1 - TRBV7-3 13 - CASSSSGAGGQFF TGTGCCAGCAGCTCCTCCGGGGCCGGGGGACAGTTCTTC
TRBJ1-3 - TRBV10-3 15 - CAISESARLGNTIYF TGTGCCATCAGTGAGTCTGCGAGGCTTGGAAACACCATATATTTT
TRBJ2-1 TRBD1 TRBV19 17 - CASSISRGTGSYNEQFF TGTGCCAGTAGTATATCCAGGGGGACAGGCTCCTACAATGAGCAGTTCTTC
TRBJ2-2 TRBD2 TRBV5-1 15 - CASSVRLAGTGELFF TGCGCCAGCAGCGTCCGACTAGCGGGGACCGGGGAGCTGTTTTTT
TRBJ1-4 TRBD1 TRBV2 13 few CAIDRGTNEKLFF TGTGCCATAGACAGGGGGACTAATGAAAAACTGTTTTTT
TRBJ1-1 - TRBV6-5 14 - CASSSSLGNTEAFF TGTGCCAGCAGTTCTAGCCTGGGGAACACTGAAGCTTTCTTT